Below, 9 T cell receptor beta chains from the same sample are listed, as sequenced in a study of T cell responses to AZD1222 COVID-19 vaccine. Assay: immunoSEQ multiplex PCR; the TCRdb copy retains only in-frame clones and omits some. The profile shows around 170,000 clones, over 75% of them singletons. Sequencing was performed on peripheral blood, taken on day 0 of AZD1222 vaccination. Source of these receptors: an adult in good health.

The chain links TRBV18 to TRBJ2-1; perhaps TRBD2 as D (7 bases). Looked up from germline, CDR1 is KGHSH and CDR2 is LQKENI. Trimming pared 3 bases from V and 6 bases from J, leaving 15 bases between. CDR3 length: 15 residues. The CDR3 DNA reads as TGTGCCAGCTCACCCCCTGGGGGGGGGCTCAATGAGCAGTTCTTC. It yields the protein CASSPPGGGLNEQFF.

This chain connects TRBV5-3 to TRBJ1-1, with 7 bases identical to TRBD1. TRBV5-3 is known as an ORF, though its function is uncertain. This CDR3 contains 18 residues. J gave up 1 base and V 0 bases, and 12 bases lay outside the gene matches. CDR3 bases: TGTGCCAGAAGCTTGGTGGGGACCAGACAGGGAGGGAACACTGAAGCTTTCTTT. Translated, it gives CARSLVGTRQGGNTEAFF.

The chain combines TRBV4-1 with TRBJ1-3, with 7 bases that match TRBD1. The germline gives CDR1 MGHRA, CDR2 YSYEKL. J gave up 2 bases and V 4 bases, and 11 bases lay outside the gene matches. There are 17 residues in the CDR3. The CDR3 DNA reads as TGCGCCAGCAGCCTAAGGGGGCAGGGCCAAGCTGGAAACACCATATATTTT. It translates to CASSLRGQGQAGNTIYF.

The CDR3 sequence is CASSSAGSANEKLFF. CDR3 bases: TGTGCCAGCAGCTCCGCGGGCTCGGCTAATGAAAAACTGTTTTTT. The chain joins TRBV11-3 to TRBJ1-4; D ambiguous. Trimming removed 4 bases from V and 3 bases from J, with 12 bases in between. There are 15 residues in the CDR3. Germline assignment: CDR1 SGHNT and CDR2 YENEEA.

The CDR3 DNA reads TGTGCCAGCTCACCATTGACGCGACAGGGGCTGGGTGACACCGGGGAGCTGTTTTTT. This encodes CASSPLTRQGLGDTGELFF. V gene TRBV18 combines with J gene TRBJ2-2; TRBD1 agrees at 8 bases. J gave up 3 bases and V 2 bases, and 14 bases lay outside the gene matches. Germline V gene data show CDR1 as KGHSH and CDR2 as LQKENI. The CDR3 has 19 amino acids.

CDR3 residues: CASSFWGSENEKLFF. CDR3 bases: TGTGCCAGCAGCTTTTGGGGCAGTGAAAATGAAAAACTGTTTTTT. V gene TRBV5-6 combines with J gene TRBJ1-4; TRBD1 is a possible D gene (5 bases). The germline CDR1 and CDR2 sequences are SGHDT and YYEEEE. V lost 2 bases to trimming and J lost 5 bases, with 13 bases between them. CDR3 length equals 15 residues.

V and J are TRBV6-6 and TRBJ2-7; D perhaps matches TRBD1 (6 bases). The length of the CDR3 is 14 residues. Germline lookup yields CDR1 MNHNY and CDR2 SVGAGI (reference sequence). Trimming left V 2 bases short and J 3 bases short, with 11 bases between. As DNA, the CDR3 is TGTGCCAGCAGTTACGTTGGGGACAACTACGAGCAGTACTTC. Translation: CASSYVGDNYEQYF.

The J gene is TRBJ1-2, the V gene TRBV5-4; D unclear. CDR3 length: 14 amino acids. CDR1 is SGHNT, CDR2 YYREEE, per germline (reference sequence). The V end lost 0 bases, the J end lost 3 bases, and 9 bases lay between the germline ends. CDR3 in amino acids: CASSLGWSDYGYTF. For the CDR3, the DNA is TGTGCCAGCAGCTTGGGATGGTCCGACTATGGCTACACCTTC. Together with reference TRBV5-4 and TRBJ1-2, the CDR3 gives the full variable domain: ETGVTQSPTHLIKTRGQQVTLRCSSQSGHNTVSWYQQALGQGPQFIFQYYREEENGRGNFPPRFSGLQFPNYSSELNVNALELDDSALYLCASSLGWSDYGYTFGSGTRLTVV.

V gene TRBV5-5 combines with J gene TRBJ1-2; TRBD1 matches at 9 bases. Germline V gene data show CDR1 as SGHKS and CDR2 as YYEKEE (reference sequence). With V trimmed by 2 bases and J by 3 bases, 2 bases remained unmatched. The CDR3 sequence is 14 residues long. CDR3 loop: CASSFDRGYYGYTF. The DNA for the CDR3 is TGTGCCAGCAGCTTCGACAGGGGGTACTATGGCTACACCTTC. Using reference TRBV5-5 and TRBJ1-2 for the parts outside the CDR3, the full variable domain is DAGVTQSPTHLIKTRGQQVTLRCSPISGHKSVSWYQQVLGQGPQFIFQYYEKEERGRGNFPDRFSARQFPNYSSELNVNALLLGDSALYLCASSFDRGYYGYTFGSGTRLTVV.